The sequence of this T cell receptor (beta chain) was determined in a study of T cell repertoires and HLA-DP antigens. About the study: Donor ages ranged from 18-to-29 to 60-to-69; two men, one woman.

As regards this clone: Its antigen is not known.

Clones were read by immunoSEQ multiplex PCR, and TCRdb kept only the in-frame ones, dropping some. The sample records almost 90,000 clones, 86% being singletons. The TCR comes from a man in his forties or fifties in good health and CMV-seronegative. The sequenced sample was CD4+ T cells from PBMCs.

The CDR3 nucleotides are TGTGCCAGCAGTTTCGCCGGGGGTAACTACGAGCAGTACTTC. This codes for CASSFAGGNYEQYF. V gene TRBV27 combines with J gene TRBJ2-7, with D possibly being TRBD2 (6 bases). Germline CDR1 is MNHEY and CDR2 is SMNVEV (reference sequence). The CDR3 contains 14 residues. The V end was cut by 3 bases, the J end by 3 bases, with 12 bases between.